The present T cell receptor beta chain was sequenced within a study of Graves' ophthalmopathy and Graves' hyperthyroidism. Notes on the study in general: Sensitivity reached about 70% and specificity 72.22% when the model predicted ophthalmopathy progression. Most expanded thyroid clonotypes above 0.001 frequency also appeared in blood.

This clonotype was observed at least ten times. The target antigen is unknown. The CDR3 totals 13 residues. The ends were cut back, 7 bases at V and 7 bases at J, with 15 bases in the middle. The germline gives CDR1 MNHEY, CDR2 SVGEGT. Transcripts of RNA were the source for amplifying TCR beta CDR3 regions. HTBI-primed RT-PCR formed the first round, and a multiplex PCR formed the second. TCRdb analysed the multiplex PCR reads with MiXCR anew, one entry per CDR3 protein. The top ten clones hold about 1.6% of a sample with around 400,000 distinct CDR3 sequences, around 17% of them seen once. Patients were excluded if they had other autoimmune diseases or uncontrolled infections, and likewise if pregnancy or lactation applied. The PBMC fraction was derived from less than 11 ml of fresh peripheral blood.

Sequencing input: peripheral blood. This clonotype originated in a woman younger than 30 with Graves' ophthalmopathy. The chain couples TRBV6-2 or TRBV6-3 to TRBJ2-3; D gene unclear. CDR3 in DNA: TGTGCCAGCACTCTAACTAATGGAAATACGCAGTATTTT. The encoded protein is CASTLTNGNTQYF.